In its sample, the clone carrying this T cell receptor beta chain was seen once. Authors' processing steps: Reference gene primer amplification yielded estimated nucleated cell counts. The method was immunoSEQ multiplex PCR; TCRdb's version includes in-frame clones alone and lacks a portion of them. V and J calls and clone size follow that table, whereas D and trimming were derived from the DNA. Among around 250,000 clones listed, about 82% were seen once. This entry is derived from a study of blood T cell repertoires in COVID-19. Study-wide context: Some COVID-19 samples were acute and others convalescent; all came from the United States, Italy and Spain. T cells, B-cell-depleted T cells, or PBMCs supplied cDNA or gDNA.

Deletions cut 0 bases from V and 7 bases from J, with 11 bases between. This CDR3 has 14 amino acids. The germline V gene encodes CDR1 SGDLS and CDR2 YYNGEE. The chain has TRBV9 and TRBJ2-1; D is possibly TRBD1 (5 bases). Sequencing was carried out using peripheral blood. The source of this sequence is an elderly man with acute or convalescent COVID-19. CDR3 DNA: TGTGCCAGCAGCGTAGACGGCAGGGTAAATGAGCAGTTCTTC. Its translation is CASSVDGRVNEQFF.